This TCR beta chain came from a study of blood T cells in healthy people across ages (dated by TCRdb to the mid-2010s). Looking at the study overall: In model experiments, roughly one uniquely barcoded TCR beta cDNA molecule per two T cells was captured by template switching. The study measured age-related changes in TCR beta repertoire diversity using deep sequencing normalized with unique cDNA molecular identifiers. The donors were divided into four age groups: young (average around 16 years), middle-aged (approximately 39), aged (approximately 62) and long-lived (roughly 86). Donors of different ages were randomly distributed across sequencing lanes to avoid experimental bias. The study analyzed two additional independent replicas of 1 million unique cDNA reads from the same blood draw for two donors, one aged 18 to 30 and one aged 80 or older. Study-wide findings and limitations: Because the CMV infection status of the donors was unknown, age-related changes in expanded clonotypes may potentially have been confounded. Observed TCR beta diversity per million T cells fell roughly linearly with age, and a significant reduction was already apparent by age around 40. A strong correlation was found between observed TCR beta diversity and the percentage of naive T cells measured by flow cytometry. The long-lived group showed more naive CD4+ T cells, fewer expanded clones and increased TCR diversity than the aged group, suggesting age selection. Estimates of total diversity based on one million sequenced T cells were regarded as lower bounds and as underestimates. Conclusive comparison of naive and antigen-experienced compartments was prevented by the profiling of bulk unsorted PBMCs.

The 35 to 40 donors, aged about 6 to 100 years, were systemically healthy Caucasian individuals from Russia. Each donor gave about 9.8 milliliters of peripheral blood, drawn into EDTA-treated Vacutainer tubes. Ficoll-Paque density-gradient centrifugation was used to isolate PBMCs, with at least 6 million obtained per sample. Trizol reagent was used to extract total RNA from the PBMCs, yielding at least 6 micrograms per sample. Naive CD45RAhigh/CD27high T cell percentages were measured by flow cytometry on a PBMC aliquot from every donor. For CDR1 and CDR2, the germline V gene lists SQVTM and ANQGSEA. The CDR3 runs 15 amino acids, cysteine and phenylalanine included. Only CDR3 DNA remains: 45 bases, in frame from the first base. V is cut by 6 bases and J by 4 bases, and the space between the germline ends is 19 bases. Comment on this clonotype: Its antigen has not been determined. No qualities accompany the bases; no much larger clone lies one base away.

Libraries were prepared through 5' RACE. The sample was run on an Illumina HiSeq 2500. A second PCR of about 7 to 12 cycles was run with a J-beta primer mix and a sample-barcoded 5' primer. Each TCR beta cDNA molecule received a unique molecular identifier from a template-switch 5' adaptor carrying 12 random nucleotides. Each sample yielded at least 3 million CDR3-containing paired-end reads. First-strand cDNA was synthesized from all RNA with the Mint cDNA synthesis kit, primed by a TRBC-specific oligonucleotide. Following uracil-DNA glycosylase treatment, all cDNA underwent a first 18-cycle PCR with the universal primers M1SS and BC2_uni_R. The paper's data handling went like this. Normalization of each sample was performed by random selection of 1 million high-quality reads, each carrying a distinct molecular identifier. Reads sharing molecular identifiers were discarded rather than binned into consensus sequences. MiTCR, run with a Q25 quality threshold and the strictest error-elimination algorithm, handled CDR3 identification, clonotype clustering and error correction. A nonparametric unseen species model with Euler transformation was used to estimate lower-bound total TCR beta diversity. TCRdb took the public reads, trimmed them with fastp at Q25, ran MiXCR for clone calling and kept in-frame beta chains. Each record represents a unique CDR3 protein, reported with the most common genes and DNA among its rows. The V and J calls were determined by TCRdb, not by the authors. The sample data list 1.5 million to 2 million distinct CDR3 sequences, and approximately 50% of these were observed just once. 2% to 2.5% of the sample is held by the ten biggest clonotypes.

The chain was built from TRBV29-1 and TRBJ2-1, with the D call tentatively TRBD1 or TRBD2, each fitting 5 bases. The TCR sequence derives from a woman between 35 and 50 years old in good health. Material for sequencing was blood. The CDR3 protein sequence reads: CSVDISGTVYNEQFF. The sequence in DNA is TGCAGCGTCGACATTTCCGGGACGGTTTACAATGAGCAGTTCTTC.